Listed here are 21 T cell receptor beta chains from one sample, sequenced in a study of blood T cell repertoires in COVID-19 (dated by TCRdb to the early 2020s). Preparation of the library involved the immunoSEQ multiplex PCR assay. As stored in TCRdb, this immuneACCESS dataset retains in-frame rearrangements with V and J assigned. A fraction of the clones does not appear; measured against another copy, unresolved V genes explain less than half of the discrepancy, and the remainder lacks a known reason. This sample comprises approximately 70,000 clones, roughly 89% of them detected only once. Clones ranked in the top ten supply nearly 8.5% of the sample. Sequencing was performed on peripheral blood. The receptors originated from a human donor in a cohort sampled during active COVID-19.

In its sample, this clone was seen once. V usage is TRBV10-2 and J usage is TRBJ2-7; 9 bases agree with TRBD1. This CDR3 spans 13 amino acids. The germline V gene has CDR1 WSHSY and CDR2 SAAADI. The V gene end was trimmed by 4 bases and the J gene end by 6 bases; junction bases not matched to a gene: 4. In DNA, the CDR3 is TGCGCCAGCAGTGGGGACAGGGTTGGCGAGCAGTACTTC. It encodes CASSGDRVGEQYF.

The V gene is TRBV23-1, the J gene TRBJ2-1; a weak D match, TRBD2 (6 bases). TRBV23-1 is sorted into the ORF group, with uncertain function. The CDR3 is 19 residues long. The ends were cut back, 4 bases at V and 6 bases at J, with 28 bases in the middle. CDR3 residues: CASSRTPLVDYELVNEQFF. The CDR3 region has the DNA TGCGCCAGCAGTCGGACCCCCCTGGTGGACTACGAGTTGGTCAATGAGCAGTTCTTC.

This clone was seen only once. The chain couples TRBV2 to TRBJ2-7; 7 bases map to TRBD1. Trimming at V came to 5 bases and at J to 2 bases, leaving 9 bases not matched to a gene. This CDR3 has 15 amino acids. Germline CDR1 reads SNHLY; CDR2 reads FYNNEI. The CDR3 nucleotides read TGTGCCAGCAGTTCGGAAGCAGGGGGACCCTACGAGCAGTACTTC. Protein product: CASSSEAGGPYEQYF.

V and J are TRBV27 and TRBJ1-1; D unclear. With 2 bases removed from V and 5 bases from J, the gap between germline ends came to 12 bases. Germline V gene data show CDR1 as MNHEY and CDR2 as SMNVEV (reference sequence). The CDR3 is made up of 14 amino acids. CDR3 in amino acids: CASSLGRGVTEAFF. CDR3 bases: TGTGCCAGCAGTTTAGGTCGGGGAGTGACTGAAGCTTTCTTT.

This chain links TRBV6-1 with TRBJ1-2; the D is unclear. This CDR3 comprises 15 residues. The germline V gene has CDR1 MNHNS and CDR2 SASEGT. Trimming pared 1 base from V and 2 bases from J, leaving 11 bases between. CDR3 DNA sequence: TGTGCCAGCAGTGAAGGCGGGGTTTGGAACTATGGCTACACCTTC. This translates into CASSEGGVWNYGYTF.

J is TRBJ2-1 and V is TRBV24-1; 7 bases fit TRBD1. This CDR3 spans 13 amino acids. V lost 2 bases to trimming and J lost 9 bases; unmatched junction nucleotides: 3. CDR1 and CDR2 (germline): KGHDR, SFDVKD. This CDR3 is CATSDWTGLEQFF. For the CDR3, the DNA is TGTGCCACCAGTGATTGGACAGGTCTTGAGCAGTTCTTC.

V and J are TRBV11-2 and TRBJ1-2; 9 nucleotides line up with TRBD1. V lost 5 bases, J lost 3 bases, and 13 bases stayed unmatched. The CDR3 runs 17 residues. The germline V gene encodes CDR1 SGHAT and CDR2 FQNNGV. This CDR3 is CASSMDRGPGPHYGYTF. Written as DNA, the CDR3 is TGTGCCAGCAGCATGGACAGGGGCCCTGGGCCTCACTATGGCTACACCTTC.

V gene TRBV6-1 combines with J gene TRBJ1-3; D possibly corresponds to TRBD1 (5 bases). This CDR3 is 13 amino acids long. The V end was cut by 0 bases, the J end by 9 bases, with 9 bases between. CDR1 and CDR2 (germline): MNHNS, SASEGT. The CDR3 nucleotides are TGTGCCAGCAGTGAAGCGGGGGGGGGCACCATATATTTT. Translating gives CASSEAGGGTIYF.

The chain is built from TRBV7-2 and TRBJ2-7; 8 bases map to TRBD1. J gave up 3 bases and V 4 bases, and 8 bases lay outside the gene matches. The germline V gene encodes CDR1 SGHTA and CDR2 FQGNSA. The length of the CDR3 is 15 residues. CDR3 coding DNA: TGTGCCAGCAGCTCATTTGGACAGGGAATCTACGAGCAGTACTTC. It codes for CASSSFGQGIYEQYF.

The chain couples TRBV19 to TRBJ2-7; 9 bases are shared with TRBD1. Germline-derived CDR1 and CDR2 are LNHDA and SQIVND (reference sequence). This CDR3 region has 15 residues. Trimming removed 0 bases from V and 3 bases from J; junction bases left unmatched: 3. The chain's CDR3 is CASSIDLDRGYEQYF. The CDR3 DNA follows: TGTGCCAGTAGTATAGATCTGGACAGGGGCTACGAGCAGTACTTC.

The chain couples TRBV4-3 to TRBJ1-2; no reliable D call. Germline loops: CDR1 LGHNA, CDR2 YSLEER. The V end was cut by 1 base, the J end by 4 bases, with 13 bases between. CDR3 length: 15 residues. CDR3 sequence reads: CASSQGAANPYGYTF. CDR3 coding DNA: TGCGCCAGCAGCCAAGGCGCAGCGAACCCCTATGGCTACACCTTC.

CDR3 region: CASSLDRGYGYTF. CDR3 nucleotide sequence: TGTGCCAGCAGTCTGGACAGGGGGTATGGCTACACCTTC. The chain is built from TRBV3-1 (or the pseudogene TRBV3-2) and TRBJ1-2, with TRBD1 identical over 10 bases. The germline V gene encodes CDR1 LGHDT and CDR2 YNNKEL (reference sequence). This CDR3 region has 13 residues. After removal of 6 bases from V and 5 bases from J, the junction contained 3 bases not matched to a gene.

This clone was counted a single time. This sequence joins TRBV4-1 and TRBJ1-5; 9 nucleotides agree with TRBD1. Trimming cost V 1 base and J 4 bases; bases outside gene matches: 2. The germline V gene encodes CDR1 MGHRA and CDR2 YSYEKL. The CDR3 sequence is 15 residues long. The CDR3: CASSQGDRVNQPQHF. The CDR3 DNA sequence: TGCGCCAGCAGCCAAGGGGACAGGGTAAATCAGCCCCAGCATTTT.

The chain carries TRBV5-1 and TRBJ1-5, with 8 bases lining up with TRBD1. The germline V gene has CDR1 SGHRS and CDR2 YFSETQ. Trimming cost V 1 base and J 3 bases; bases outside gene matches: 3. The CDR3 contains 15 residues. The CDR3 DNA reads as TGCGCCAGCAGCTTGACAGGGGGGTTCAATCAGCCCCAGCATTTT. It specifies CASSLTGGFNQPQHF. The complete variable domain, with remaining parts taken from reference TRBV5-1 and TRBJ1-5, reads KAGVTQTPRYLIKTRGQQVTLSCSPISGHRSVSWYQQTPGQGLQFLFEYFSETQRNKGNFPGRFSGRQFSNSRSEMNVSTLELGDSALYLCASSLTGGFNQPQHFGDGTRLSIL.

J is TRBJ2-3 and V is TRBV5-1; TRBD2 matches at 15 bases. Germline CDR1 is SGHRS and CDR2 is YFSETQ. The CDR3 covers 16 residues. Trimming at V came to 4 bases and at J to 6 bases, leaving 6 bases not matched to a gene. The chain's CDR3 is CASSLGTSGGMDTQYF. CDR3 nucleotide sequence: TGCGCCAGCAGCCTGGGGACTAGCGGGGGGATGGATACGCAGTATTTT. Using reference TRBV5-1 and TRBJ2-3 for the parts outside the CDR3, the full variable domain is KAGVTQTPRYLIKTRGQQVTLSCSPISGHRSVSWYQQTPGQGLQFLFEYFSETQRNKGNFPGRFSGRQFSNSRSEMNVSTLELGDSALYLCASSLGTSGGMDTQYFGPGTRLTVL.

The CDR3, as DNA: TGCGCCAGCATTTATAGCAATCAGCCCCAGCATTTT. It yields the protein CASIYSNQPQHF. The chain recombines TRBV4-3 with TRBJ1-5; no definite D call. This CDR3 comprises 12 residues. V was cut by 7 bases and J by 0 bases, with 4 bases left in between. CDR1 and CDR2 from the germline V gene are LGHNA and YSLEER.

This chain uses TRBV5-6 with TRBJ2-7; 7 bases are shared with TRBD2. The CDR3 covers 14 residues. Per germline, CDR1 SGHDT and CDR2 YYEEEE. The J segment lost 6 bases and the V segment lost 0 bases, leaving 6 bases of the junction unmatched. The CDR3 DNA sequence: TGTGCCAGCAGCTTGGCCCAGAGCGGGGTCGAGCAGTACTTC. It encodes CASSLAQSGVEQYF. The full variable domain, with the rest looked up from reference TRBV5-6 and TRBJ2-7, is DAGVTQSPTHLIKTRGQQVTLRCSPKSGHDTVSWYQQALGQGPQFIFQYYEEEERQRGNFPDRFSGHQFPNYSSELNVNALLLGDSALYLCASSLAQSGVEQYFGPGTRLTVT.

V is TRBV19 and J is TRBJ1-1, with TRBD1 identical over 11 bases. Germline-derived CDR1 and CDR2 are LNHDA and SQIVND (reference sequence). CDR3 length equals 15 residues. With V trimmed by 5 bases and J by 6 bases, 8 bases remained unmatched. CDR3 sequence (DNA): TGTGCCAGTAGTCACGCGGACAGGGGGCTAGCTGAAGCTTTCTTT. Translating it yields CASSHADRGLAEAFF.

This chain joins TRBV11-2 and TRBJ2-7; perhaps TRBD1 as D (6 bases). V was shortened by 1 base and J by 2 bases, with 18 bases between the two germline ends. CDR1 and CDR2 (germline): SGHAT, FQNNGV. CDR3 size: 17 residues. CDR3 protein: CASSLGLQGRSPYEQYF. CDR3 DNA sequence: TGTGCCAGCAGCTTAGGCCTACAGGGACGTTCCCCCTACGAGCAGTACTTC.

V gene TRBV11-2 combines with J gene TRBJ2-7; D is unclear. CDR1 and CDR2 from the germline V gene are SGHAT and FQNNGV. V lost 6 bases to trimming and J lost 4 bases, with 28 bases between them. The length of the CDR3 is 18 residues. CDR3 in DNA: TGTGCCAGCAGTCCCACGGCACATCAACCCAAAGACTCGTACGAGCAGTACTTC. Its protein is CASSPTAHQPKDSYEQYF.

This clone has just one count. V and J are TRBV18 and TRBJ1-3, with D uncertain. This CDR3 has 15 residues. The germline gives CDR1 KGHSH, CDR2 LQKENI. Deletions cut 0 bases from V and 4 bases from J, with 10 bases between. CDR3 residues: CASSPPNNHGNTIYF. The DNA for the CDR3 is TGTGCCAGCTCACCACCGAACAATCACGGAAACACCATATATTTT.